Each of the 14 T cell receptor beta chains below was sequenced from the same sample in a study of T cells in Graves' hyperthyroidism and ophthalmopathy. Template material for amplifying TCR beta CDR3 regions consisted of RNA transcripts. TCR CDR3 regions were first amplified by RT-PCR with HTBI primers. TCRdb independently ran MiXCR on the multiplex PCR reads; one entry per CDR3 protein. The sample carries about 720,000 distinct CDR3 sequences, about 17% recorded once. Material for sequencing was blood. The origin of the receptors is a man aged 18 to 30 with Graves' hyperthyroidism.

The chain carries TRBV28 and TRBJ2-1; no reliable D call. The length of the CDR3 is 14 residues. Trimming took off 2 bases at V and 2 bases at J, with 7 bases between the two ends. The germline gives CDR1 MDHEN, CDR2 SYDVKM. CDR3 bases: TGTGCCAGCAGTTTAGTGGCAGCCTACAATGAGCAGTTCTTC. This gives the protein CASSLVAAYNEQFF.

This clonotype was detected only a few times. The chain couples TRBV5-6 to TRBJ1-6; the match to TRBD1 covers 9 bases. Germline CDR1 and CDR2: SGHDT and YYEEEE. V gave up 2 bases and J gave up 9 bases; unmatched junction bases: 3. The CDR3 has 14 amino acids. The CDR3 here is CASSFGTGTSPLHF. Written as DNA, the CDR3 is TGTGCCAGCAGCTTCGGGACAGGGACTTCACCCCTCCACTTT.

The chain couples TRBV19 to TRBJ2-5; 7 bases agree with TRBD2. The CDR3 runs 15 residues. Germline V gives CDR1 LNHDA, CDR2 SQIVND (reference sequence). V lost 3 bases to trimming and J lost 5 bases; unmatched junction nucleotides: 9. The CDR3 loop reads CASSMGGRALETQYF. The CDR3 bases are TGTGCCAGTAGTATGGGGGGGAGGGCCCTCGAGACCCAGTACTTC. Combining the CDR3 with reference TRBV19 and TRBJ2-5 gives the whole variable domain DGGITQSPKYLFRKEGQNVTLSCEQNLNHDAMYWYRQDPGQGLRLIYYSQIVNDFQKGDIAEGYSVSREKKESFPLTVTSAQKNPTAFYLCASSMGGRALETQYFGPGTRLLVL.

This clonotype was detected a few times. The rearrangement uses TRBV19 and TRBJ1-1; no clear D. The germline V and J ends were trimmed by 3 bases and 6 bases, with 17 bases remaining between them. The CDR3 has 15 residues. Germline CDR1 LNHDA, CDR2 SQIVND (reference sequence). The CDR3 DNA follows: TGTGCCAGTAGTATGGTCCAGCCTCCCCAGGCTGAAGCTTTCTTT. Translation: CASSMVQPPQAEAFF. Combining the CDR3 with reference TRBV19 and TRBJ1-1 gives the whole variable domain DGGITQSPKYLFRKEGQNVTLSCEQNLNHDAMYWYRQDPGQGLRLIYYSQIVNDFQKGDIAEGYSVSREKKESFPLTVTSAQKNPTAFYLCASSMVQPPQAEAFFGQGTRLTVV.

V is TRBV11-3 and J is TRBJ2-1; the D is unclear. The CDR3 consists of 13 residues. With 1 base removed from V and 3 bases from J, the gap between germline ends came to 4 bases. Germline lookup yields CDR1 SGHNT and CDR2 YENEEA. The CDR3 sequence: CASSLVIYNEQFF. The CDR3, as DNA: TGTGCCAGCAGCTTAGTTATCTACAATGAGCAGTTCTTC. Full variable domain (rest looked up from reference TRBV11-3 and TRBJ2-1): EAGVVQSPRYKIIEKKQPVAFWCNPISGHNTLYWYLQNLGQGPELLIRYENEEAVDDSQLPKDRFSAERLKGVDSTLKIQPAELGDSAVYLCASSLVIYNEQFFGPGTRLTVL.

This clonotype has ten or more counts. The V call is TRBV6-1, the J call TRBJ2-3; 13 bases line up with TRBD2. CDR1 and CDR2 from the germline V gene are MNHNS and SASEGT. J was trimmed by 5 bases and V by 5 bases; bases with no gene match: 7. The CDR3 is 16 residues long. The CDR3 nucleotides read TGTGCCAGCAGTCCGGGGACTAGCGGGACAGAAGATACGCAGTATTTT. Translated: CASSPGTSGTEDTQYF.

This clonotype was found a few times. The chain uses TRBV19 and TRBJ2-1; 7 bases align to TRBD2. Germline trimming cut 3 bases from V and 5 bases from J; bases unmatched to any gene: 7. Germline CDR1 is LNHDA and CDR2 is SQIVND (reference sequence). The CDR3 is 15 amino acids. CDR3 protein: CASSIMRGNHNEQFF. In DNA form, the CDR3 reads TGTGCCAGTAGTATCATGCGGGGGAACCACAATGAGCAGTTCTTC.

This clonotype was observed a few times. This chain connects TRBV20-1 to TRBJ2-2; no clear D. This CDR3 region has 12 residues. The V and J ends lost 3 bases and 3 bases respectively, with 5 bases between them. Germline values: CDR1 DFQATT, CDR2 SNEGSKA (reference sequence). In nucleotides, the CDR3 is TGCAGTGCTAGTTGCGACACCGGGGAGCTGTTTTTT. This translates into CSASCDTGELFF.

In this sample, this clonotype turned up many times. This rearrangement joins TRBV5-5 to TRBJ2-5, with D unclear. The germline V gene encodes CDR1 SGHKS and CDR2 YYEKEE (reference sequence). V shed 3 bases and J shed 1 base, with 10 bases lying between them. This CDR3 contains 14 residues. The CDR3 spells CASSSRWSQETQYF. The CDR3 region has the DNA TGTGCCAGCAGCTCACGGTGGTCCCAAGAGACCCAGTACTTC. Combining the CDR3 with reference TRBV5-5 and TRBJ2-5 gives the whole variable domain DAGVTQSPTHLIKTRGQQVTLRCSPISGHKSVSWYQQVLGQGPQFIFQYYEKEERGRGNFPDRFSARQFPNYSSELNVNALLLGDSALYLCASSSRWSQETQYFGPGTRLLVL.

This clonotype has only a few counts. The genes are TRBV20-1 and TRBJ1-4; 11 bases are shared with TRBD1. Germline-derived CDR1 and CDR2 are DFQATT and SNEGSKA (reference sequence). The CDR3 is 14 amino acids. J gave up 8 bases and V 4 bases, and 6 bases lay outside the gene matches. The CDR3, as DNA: TGCAGTGCTATTGGGACAGGGGGTGGCGAAAAACTGTTTTTT. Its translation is CSAIGTGGGEKLFF.

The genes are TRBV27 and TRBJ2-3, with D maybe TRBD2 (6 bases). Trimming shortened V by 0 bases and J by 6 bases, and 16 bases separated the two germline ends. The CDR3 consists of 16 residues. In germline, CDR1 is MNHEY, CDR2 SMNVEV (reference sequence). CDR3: CASSLSRGSGGDTQYF. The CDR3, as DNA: TGTGCCAGCAGTTTATCGAGAGGTAGCGGTGGGGATACGCAGTATTTT.

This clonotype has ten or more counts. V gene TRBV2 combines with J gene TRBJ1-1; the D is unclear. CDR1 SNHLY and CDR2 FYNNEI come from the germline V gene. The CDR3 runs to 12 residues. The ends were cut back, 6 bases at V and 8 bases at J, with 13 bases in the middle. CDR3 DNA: TGTGCCAGCAGCGATCAGCGGGAGGAAGCTTTCTTT. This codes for CASSDQREEAFF.

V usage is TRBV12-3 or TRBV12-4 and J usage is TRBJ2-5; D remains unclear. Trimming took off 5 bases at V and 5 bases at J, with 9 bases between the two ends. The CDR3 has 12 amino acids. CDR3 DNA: TGTGCCAGCAGTATGGGGTGGGAGACCCAGTACTTC. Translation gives CASSMGWETQYF.

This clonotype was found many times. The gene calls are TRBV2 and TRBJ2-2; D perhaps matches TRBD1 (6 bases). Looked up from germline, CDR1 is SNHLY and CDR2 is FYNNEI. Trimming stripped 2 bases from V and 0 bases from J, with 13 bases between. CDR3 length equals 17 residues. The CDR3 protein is CASSEYITGTNTGELFF. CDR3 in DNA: TGTGCCAGCAGTGAATACATAACAGGGACGAACACCGGGGAGCTGTTTTTT.